These 24 T cell receptor beta chains came from one sample sequenced in a study of Siglec-9 on CD8 T cells in melanoma. Profiled with immunoSEQ multiplex PCR; TCRdb holds only in-frame clones, not every one. The sample holds almost 30,000 clones, approximately 80% seen once. What was sequenced was Siglec-9- CD8+ T cells sorted from blood. Receptor source: a human donor in good health.

The chain is built from TRBV7-9 and TRBJ2-1; D may be TRBD1 or TRBD2 (5 bases each). The length of the CDR3 is 12 residues. The germline V gene encodes CDR1 SEHNR and CDR2 FQNEAQ (reference sequence). V lost 6 bases and J lost 6, with 9 bases in between. CDR3 amino acids: CASSRDPNEQFF. For the CDR3, the DNA is TGTGCCAGCAGTCGGGACCCCAATGAGCAGTTCTTC.

The genes are TRBV28 and TRBJ2-7; 8 bases are shared with TRBD2. The length of the CDR3 is 17 residues. The germline CDR1 and CDR2 sequences are MDHEN and SYDVKM. The V gene end was trimmed by 0 bases and the J gene end by 5 bases; junction bases not matched to a gene: 12. In nucleotides, the CDR3 is TGTGCCAGCAGTTTATGGGGAGGGCGGGGGGATTGGAACGAGCAGTACTTC. Translated: CASSLWGGRGDWNEQYF. Filled out from reference TRBV28 and TRBJ2-7, the complete variable domain reads DVKVTQSSRYLVKRTGEKVFLECVQDMDHENMFWYRQDPGLGLRLIYFSYDVKMKEKGDIPEGYSVSREKKERFSLILESASTNQTSMYLCASSLWGGRGDWNEQYFGPGTRLTVT.

The chain combines TRBV29-1 with TRBJ1-2, with D hard to call. The length of the CDR3 is 14 residues. V lost 2 bases and J 1 base, leaving 11 bases between the germline ends. Germline-derived CDR1 and CDR2 are SQVTM and ANQGSEA. The CDR3 nucleotides read TGCAGCGTTGAAATCCCAGGAATTAACTATGGCTACACCTTC. This codes for CSVEIPGINYGYTF.

This chain uses TRBV19 with TRBJ2-7, with D perhaps TRBD1 (5 bases). Germline loops: CDR1 LNHDA, CDR2 SQIVND (reference sequence). The CDR3 extends over 13 amino acids. Trimming removed 5 bases from V and 5 bases from J, with 13 bases in between. In nucleotides, the CDR3 is TGTGCCAGTAGTGGTGCAGGGCCCAACGAGCAGTACGTC. The encoded protein is CASSGAGPNEQYV.

The V gene is TRBV5-6, the J gene TRBJ2-7, with TRBD1 matching 9 bases. This CDR3 has 15 amino acids. Trimming at V came to 4 bases and at J to 5 bases, leaving 10 bases not matched to a gene. The germline CDR1 and CDR2 sequences are SGHDT and YYEEEE. The CDR3 nucleotides read TGTGCCAGCAGCGCGGGACAGGGAGTGTTCGACGAGCAGTACTTC. Protein sequence: CASSAGQGVFDEQYF.

This clone was detected only a few times. The chain recombines TRBV19 with TRBJ2-1, with D tentatively TRBD1 (6 bases). Germline loops: CDR1 LNHDA, CDR2 SQIVND (reference sequence). V dropped 7 bases and J dropped 4 bases, with 14 bases sitting between them. This CDR3 has 14 amino acids. This chain's CDR3 is CASNLQGQYNEQFF. The CDR3 coding sequence is TGTGCCAGTAACCTCCAGGGGCAGTACAATGAGCAGTTCTTC.

V is TRBV27 and J is TRBJ1-1; D is possibly TRBD1 (6 bases). Trimming took 4 bases from V and 2 from J, leaving 8 bases between them. CDR3 length: 13 amino acids. CDR1 and CDR2 (germline): MNHEY, SMNVEV (reference sequence). The CDR3 here is CASSWTDNTEAFF. CDR3 coding DNA: TGTGCCAGCAGTTGGACAGATAACACTGAAGCTTTCTTT.

The rearrangement uses TRBV28 and TRBJ1-1; D unclear. CDR3 length: 20 amino acids. CDR1 is MDHEN and CDR2 is SYDVKM in the germline V gene. The V end was cut by 10 bases, the J end by 4 bases, with 37 bases between. In nucleotides, the CDR3 is TGTGCCACGGTATACTATCCCCGCGGGCACAAGGTGAGGTGTTGCACTGAAGCTTTCTTT. This gives the protein CATVYYPRGHKVRCCTEAFF.

V gene TRBV5-1 combines with J gene TRBJ1-5; perhaps TRBD1 as D (5 bases). CDR1 and CDR2 (germline): SGHRS, YFSETQ. The length of the CDR3 is 14 residues. The V and J ends lost 0 bases and 2 bases respectively, with 6 bases between them. In DNA form, the CDR3 reads TGCGCCAGCAGCTTGGGGGGCGGCAATCAGCCCCAGCATTTT. Translation: CASSLGGGNQPQHF.

This chain connects TRBV28 to TRBJ2-7; 10 positions match TRBD1. The CDR3 is 14 amino acids. Germline lookup yields CDR1 MDHEN and CDR2 SYDVKM. Trimming at V came to 4 bases and at J to 2 bases, leaving 2 bases not matched to a gene. The CDR3 is CASSWDRGPYEQYF. The CDR3 nucleotides are TGTGCCAGCAGTTGGGACAGGGGACCCTACGAGCAGTACTTC.

This clone has only one observation. This rearrangement joins TRBV2 to TRBJ1-2, with D perhaps TRBD1 (6 bases). This CDR3 is 16 amino acids long. V shed 8 bases and J shed 1 base, with 20 bases lying between them. CDR1 is SNHLY and CDR2 is FYNNEI in the germline V gene. The CDR3 loop reads CASLEKGGGLNYGYTF. Written as DNA, the CDR3 is TGTGCCAGCTTAGAAAAGGGGGGCGGACTTAACTATGGCTACACCTTC.

The genes are TRBV27 and TRBJ1-6; D not certain. Looked up from germline, CDR1 is MNHEY and CDR2 is SMNVEV (reference sequence). The CDR3 runs to 12 residues. V lost 6 bases, J lost 9 bases, and 9 bases lay in between. The CDR3 region is CASSALGSPLHF. The CDR3 nucleotides read TGTGCCAGCAGCGCCCTCGGTTCACCCCTCCACTTT.

The chain joins TRBV7-9 to TRBJ2-5; 8 positions match TRBD1. The germline CDR1 and CDR2 sequences are SEHNR and FQNEAQ (reference sequence). The CDR3 contains 16 residues. The ends lost 6 bases at V and 1 base at J; junction bases unmatched: 10. CDR3 residues: CASRATDRVIQETQYF. DNA for the CDR3: TGTGCCAGCAGAGCCACGGACAGGGTTATCCAAGAGACCCAGTACTTC. Full variable domain (rest looked up from reference TRBV7-9 and TRBJ2-5): DTGVSQNPRHKITKRGQNVTFRCDPISEHNRLYWYRQTLGQGPEFLTYFQNEAQLEKSRLLSDRFSAERPKGSFSTLEIQRTEQGDSAMYLCASRATDRVIQETQYFGPGTRLLVL.

V gene TRBV7-7 combines with J gene TRBJ1-2, with 10 positions matching TRBD1. Germline CDR1 is SSHAT and CDR2 is FNYEAQ (reference sequence). V shed 6 bases, J shed 2 bases, and the junction held 15 bases outside the gene matches. The CDR3 is 18 residues long. Here the CDR3 reads CASRQSLPGTGENYGYTF. The CDR3 nucleotides are TGTGCCAGCAGACAATCCCTACCCGGGACAGGGGAGAACTATGGCTACACCTTC.

The rearrangement links TRBV5-1 to TRBJ1-1, with TRBD1 matching over 9 bases. The CDR3 consists of 15 residues. CDR1 is SGHRS and CDR2 is YFSETQ in the germline V gene. The J segment lost 4 bases and the V segment lost 0 bases, leaving 4 bases of the junction unmatched. This CDR3 reads CASSLGTGESTEAFF. CDR3 sequence (DNA): TGCGCCAGCAGCTTGGGGACAGGGGAAAGCACTGAAGCTTTCTTT.

The J gene is TRBJ2-7, the V gene TRBV27, with unresolved D. Germline V lookup: CDR1 MNHEY, CDR2 SMNVEV (reference sequence). This CDR3 region has 11 residues. With 7 bases removed from V and 0 bases from J, the gap between germline ends came to 4 bases. CDR3 sequence (DNA): TGTGCCAGCATCTTCTCCTACGAGCAGTACTTC. Encoded protein: CASIFSYEQYF.

The sample holds a few counts of this clone. The chain links TRBV5-1 to TRBJ1-1; 9 positions match TRBD1. The J segment lost 7 bases and the V segment lost 0 bases, leaving 7 bases of the junction unmatched. Germline V gene lookup returns CDR1 SGHRS and CDR2 YFSETQ. The CDR3 loop spans 15 amino acids. DNA of the CDR3: TGCGCCAGCAGCTTGGTGTTGGGACAGGGAGGTGAAGCTTTCTTT. This codes for CASSLVLGQGGEAFF.

This chain connects TRBV7-9 to TRBJ1-6; 7 nucleotides match TRBD1. The V segment lost 4 bases and the J segment 7 bases; nucleotides outside the gene matches: 13. Germline V gene lookup returns CDR1 SEHNR and CDR2 FQNEAQ (reference sequence). The CDR3 consists of 17 residues. In DNA, the CDR3 is TGTGCCAGCAGCTCCTGGGGACAGAGGGACTACAATTCACCCCTCCACTTT. Translating gives CASSSWGQRDYNSPLHF.

The chain is built from TRBV7-8 and TRBJ2-6; 7 bases line up with TRBD1. V lost 10 bases, J lost 2 bases, and 5 bases stayed unmatched. Per the germline V gene, CDR1 is SGHVS and CDR2 is FQNEAQ. This CDR3 has 14 amino acids. The CDR3 bases are TGTGCCACCAGACAGGGTACTGGGGCCAACGTCCTGACTTTC. Protein: CATRQGTGANVLTF.

The chain is built from TRBV5-6 and TRBJ2-1, with D uncertain. The CDR3 covers 13 residues. V lost 0 bases to trimming and J lost 5 bases, with 6 bases between them. CDR1 and CDR2 (germline): SGHDT, YYEEEE. The DNA for the CDR3 is TGTGCCAGCAGCTTGGGAGTTAACAATGAGCAGTTCTTC. As protein: CASSLGVNNEQFF.

J is TRBJ2-7 and V is TRBV5-4, with D perhaps matching TRBD1 (5 bases). This CDR3 region has 14 residues. Looked up from germline, CDR1 is SGHNT and CDR2 is YYREEE (reference sequence). Between the trimmed V and J ends, which lost 4 bases and 3 bases, there was a span of 14 bases. The CDR3 loop is CASSPRTRLYEQYV. CDR3 coding DNA: TGTGCCAGCAGCCCACGGACAAGACTCTACGAGCAGTACGTC.

V usage is TRBV5-1 and J usage is TRBJ2-6; no definite D call. Trimming removed 7 bases from V and 0 bases from J, with 8 bases in between. The CDR3 sequence is 14 residues long. Germline CDR1 SGHRS, CDR2 YFSETQ. CDR3 amino acids: CASRNNSGANVLTF. In DNA form, the CDR3 reads TGCGCCAGCCGGAACAACTCTGGGGCCAACGTCCTGACTTTC.

The J gene is TRBJ2-5, the V gene TRBV5-4; TRBD1 aligns across 8 bases. This CDR3 has 15 amino acids. Germline V gives CDR1 SGHNT, CDR2 YYREEE (reference sequence). With V trimmed by 1 base and J by 1 base, 3 bases remained unmatched. CDR3 in amino acids: CASSLRGQVQETQYF. CDR3 coding DNA: TGTGCCAGCAGCTTGAGGGGACAGGTCCAAGAGACCCAGTACTTC.

V usage is TRBV5-5 and J usage is TRBJ2-7; D is undetermined. CDR1 SGHKS and CDR2 YYEKEE come from the germline V gene (reference sequence). V was trimmed by 4 bases and J by 3 bases, leaving 20 bases between them. The CDR3 is made up of 16 amino acids. The CDR3 nucleotides read TGTGCCAGCAGCGCCCCGGGCGGCAATACCAACTACGAGCAGTACGTC. As protein: CASSAPGGNTNYEQYV.